The 21 T cell receptor beta chains presented below share a single source sample, sequenced in a study of blood T cell repertoires in COVID-19. Sequencing was performed with immunoSEQ multiplex PCR; in TCRdb, only in-frame clones are kept and a portion is missing. The repertoire holds about 67,000 clones, with about 84% as singletons. Sequencing was carried out using peripheral blood. The receptors derive from a human donor in a cohort sampled during active COVID-19.

V gene TRBV30 combines with J gene TRBJ2-7; no definite D call. This CDR3 has 14 residues. V lost 0 bases, J lost 0 bases, and 9 bases lay in between. Germline lookup yields CDR1 GTSNPN and CDR2 SVGIG (reference sequence). The CDR3 DNA is TGTGCCTGGAGTGTACTGCTCGGCTCCTACGAGCAGTACTTC. It yields the protein CAWSVLLGSYEQYF.

This rearrangement joins TRBV6-5 to TRBJ1-1; D is ambiguous. This CDR3 spans 15 amino acids. Per the germline V gene, CDR1 is MNHEY and CDR2 is SVGAGI. Trimming stripped 6 bases from V and 1 base from J, with 15 bases between. CDR3 region: CASRALGGPNTEAFF. In DNA form, the CDR3 reads TGTGCCAGCAGGGCCCTAGGAGGTCCGAACACTGAAGCTTTCTTT.

The rearrangement links TRBV2 to TRBJ2-7; TRBD1 matches at 7 bases. CDR3 length equals 15 residues. The V and J ends lost 4 bases and 0 bases, in that order; junction bases with no gene match: 6. The germline V gene encodes CDR1 SNHLY and CDR2 FYNNEI. The CDR3 is CASSVLGQSSYEQYF. The CDR3 bases are TGTGCCAGCAGTGTACTGGGACAGAGCTCCTACGAGCAGTACTTC.

A note on this clone: The sample holds other DNA sequences that translate to the same CDR3. This sequence joins TRBV28 and TRBJ1-2; D is possibly TRBD1 (6 bases). Trimming took off 1 base at V and 4 bases at J, with 10 bases between the two ends. Germline V CDR1 and CDR2: MDHEN, SYDVKM. The CDR3 runs to 14 residues. The CDR3 here is CASSLYQGTYGYTF. The DNA of the CDR3 is TGTGCCAGCAGTTTATACCAGGGGACCTATGGCTACACCTTC.

The V and J genes are TRBV7-8 and TRBJ2-7, with 7 bases that match TRBD1. Unmatched junction bases numbered 4, after V lost 2 bases and J lost 0 bases. This CDR3 has 15 amino acids. The germline CDR1 and CDR2 sequences are SGHVS and FQNEAQ. CDR3 region: CASSLTGVSSYEQYF. CDR3 coding DNA: TGTGCCAGCAGCTTAACAGGGGTTAGCTCCTACGAGCAGTACTTC.

The gene calls are TRBV5-4 and TRBJ1-3; D might be TRBD1 (5 bases). Germline lookup yields CDR1 SGHNT and CDR2 YYREEE (reference sequence). This CDR3 is 14 amino acids long. Trimming took 4 bases from V and 0 from J, leaving 8 bases between them. The CDR3 sequence is CASSAGFSGNTIYF. The CDR3 bases are TGTGCCAGCAGCGCAGGGTTCTCTGGAAACACCATATATTTT.

This chain joins TRBV3-1 (or the pseudogene TRBV3-2) and TRBJ2-3; no firm D call. Per the germline V gene, CDR1 is LGHDT and CDR2 is YNNKEL (reference sequence). This CDR3 has 14 amino acids. V was trimmed by 6 bases and J by 6 bases, leaving 16 bases between them. CDR3 sequence reads: CASRPSLSWDTQYF. In DNA, the CDR3 is TGTGCCAGCAGACCATCACTAAGCTGGGATACGCAGTATTTT.

The genes are TRBV11-3 and TRBJ2-3; TRBD2 matches 12 bases. Germline CDR1 reads SGHNT; CDR2 reads YENEEA. This CDR3 comprises 17 residues. V was pared by 5 bases and J by 7 bases, with 13 bases of the junction left unmatched. The CDR3 region has the DNA TGTGCCAGCAGCCTAGGAGGAGCTAGCGGGGGGGCGTATACGCAGTATTTT. Translating gives CASSLGGASGGAYTQYF.

This chain joins TRBV9 and TRBJ2-2; D is unclear. The V and J ends lost 5 bases and 0 bases respectively, with 2 bases between them. Germline loops: CDR1 SGDLS, CDR2 YYNGEE. The CDR3 has 12 amino acids. CDR3 protein: CASSTNTGELFF. CDR3 bases: TGTGCCAGCAGTACGAACACCGGGGAGCTGTTTTTT.

The J gene is TRBJ1-4, the V gene TRBV30, with D perhaps matching TRBD1 (6 bases). With 0 bases removed from V and 16 bases from J, the gap between germline ends came to 15 bases. Germline values: CDR1 GTSNPN, CDR2 SVGIG (reference sequence). This CDR3 is built from 12 residues. The CDR3 spells CAWSVGRGRPFF. CDR3 coding DNA: TGTGCCTGGAGTGTAGGGCGGGGGCGCCCGTTTTTT. The complete variable domain, with remaining parts taken from reference TRBV30 and TRBJ1-4, reads SQTIHQWPATLVQPVGSPLSLECTVEGTSNPNLYWYRQAAGRGLQLLFYSVGIGQISSEVPQNLSASRPQDRQFILSSKKLLLSDSGFYLCAWSVGRGRPFFGSGTQLSVL.

The chain carries TRBV7-9 and TRBJ2-2; 9 bases fit TRBD1. The CDR3 length is 15 residues. V dropped 3 bases and J dropped 6; count of bases not matched to a gene: 5. CDR1 is SEHNR and CDR2 is FQNEAQ in the germline V gene (reference sequence). For the CDR3, the DNA is TGTGCCAGCAGCTTGGGGACAGGGTTTCCCGGGGAGCTGTTTTTT. Amino acid sequence: CASSLGTGFPGELFF.

The rearrangement uses TRBV28 and TRBJ1-2, with 9 bases lining up with TRBD1. The CDR3 contains 13 residues. Germline values: CDR1 MDHEN, CDR2 SYDVKM. Losses at the gene ends were 10 bases for V and 7 bases for J; bases not matched to a gene: 10. The CDR3 region has the DNA TGTGCCATCCCGGGACAGGGTAAATCTGGCTACACCTTC. The encoded protein is CAIPGQGKSGYTF.

The chain couples TRBV18 to TRBJ2-7, with TRBD1 identical over 8 bases. CDR1 is KGHSH and CDR2 is LQKENI in the germline V gene. The CDR3 has 16 amino acids. With 5 bases clipped from V and 2 bases from J, the junction kept 11 bases outside the gene matches. The CDR3 sequence is CASSNRQGRGPYEQYF. CDR3 DNA: TGTGCCAGCTCAAATCGACAGGGGCGAGGACCCTACGAGCAGTACTTC.

The chain uses TRBV4-1 and TRBJ1-5; TRBD1 matches at 8 bases. CDR3 length equals 16 residues. V was pared by 3 bases and J by 7 bases, with 11 bases of the junction left unmatched. The germline CDR1 and CDR2 sequences are MGHRA and YSYEKL. CDR3 sequence: CASSQGQDMMWQPQHF. Written as DNA, the CDR3 is TGCGCCAGCAGCCAGGGACAGGACATGATGTGGCAGCCCCAGCATTTT.

This clone was counted at least ten times. The V and J genes are TRBV29-1 and TRBJ1-1; TRBD1 agrees at 8 bases. The CDR3 length is 10 residues. V shed 7 bases, J shed 14 bases, and the junction held 9 bases outside the gene matches. From germline, CDR1 is SQVTM and CDR2 ANQGSEA. The CDR3 nucleotides read TGCAGCGGTACGGGACAGGACCGATTCTTT. Its translation: CSGTGQDRFF.

The chain recombines TRBV2 with TRBJ1-1; D is unclear. The germline CDR1 and CDR2 sequences are SNHLY and FYNNEI. V was cut by 8 bases and J by 11 bases, with 15 bases left in between. This CDR3 is built from 11 residues. For the CDR3, the DNA is TGTGCCAGCGAGAAGAACGGGGTCGCTTTCTTT. Residues: CASEKNGVAFF.

The chain couples TRBV9 to TRBJ1-3, with a tentative D call TRBD1 (5 bases). Trimming cost V 0 bases and J 0 bases, with 7 bases left between them. The germline gives CDR1 SGDLS, CDR2 YYNGEE. The CDR3 covers 15 residues. The CDR3 protein is CASSVATGSGNTIYF. Written as DNA, the CDR3 is TGTGCCAGCAGCGTAGCTACAGGCTCTGGAAACACCATATATTTT.

V is TRBV2 and J is TRBJ2-7, with 9 bases fitting TRBD1. Trimming cost V 8 bases and J 3 bases; bases outside gene matches: 5. Per the germline V gene, CDR1 is SNHLY and CDR2 is FYNNEI. This CDR3 contains 13 residues. The CDR3 spells CASSGTGSYEQYF. The CDR3 bases are TGTGCCAGCTCCGGGACAGGGAGCTACGAGCAGTACTTC.

The rearrangement links TRBV25-1 to TRBJ1-2; possible D gene TRBD1, 5 bases. The CDR3 is 14 amino acids. V gave up 1 base and J gave up 3 bases, with 9 bases separating them. The germline CDR1 and CDR2 sequences are MGHDK and SYGVNS. The CDR3 DNA sequence: TGTGCCAGCAGTGAATTGACGGGGGACTATGGCTACACCTTC. Amino acid sequence: CASSELTGDYGYTF.

J is TRBJ1-2 and V is TRBV30; 8 bases map to TRBD1. Germline values: CDR1 GTSNPN, CDR2 SVGIG (reference sequence). The CDR3 runs to 14 residues. Trimming took 5 bases from V and 4 from J; bases not matched to a gene: 9. The CDR3 coding sequence is TGTGCCTGGGAAAACAGGGGGGGATTCTATGGCTACACCTTC. Protein sequence: CAWENRGGFYGYTF.

CDR3 DNA: TGTGCCAGCAGCAAAGCGCTTTTCGGGACAGGGCGGAATGACTATAATTCACCCCTCCACTTT. It translates to CASSKALFGTGRNDYNSPLHF. V and J are TRBV21-1 and TRBJ1-6; TRBD1 is the table's D call and was not checked against the DNA. TRBV21-1 is classified as a pseudogene. This CDR3 is built from 21 residues.